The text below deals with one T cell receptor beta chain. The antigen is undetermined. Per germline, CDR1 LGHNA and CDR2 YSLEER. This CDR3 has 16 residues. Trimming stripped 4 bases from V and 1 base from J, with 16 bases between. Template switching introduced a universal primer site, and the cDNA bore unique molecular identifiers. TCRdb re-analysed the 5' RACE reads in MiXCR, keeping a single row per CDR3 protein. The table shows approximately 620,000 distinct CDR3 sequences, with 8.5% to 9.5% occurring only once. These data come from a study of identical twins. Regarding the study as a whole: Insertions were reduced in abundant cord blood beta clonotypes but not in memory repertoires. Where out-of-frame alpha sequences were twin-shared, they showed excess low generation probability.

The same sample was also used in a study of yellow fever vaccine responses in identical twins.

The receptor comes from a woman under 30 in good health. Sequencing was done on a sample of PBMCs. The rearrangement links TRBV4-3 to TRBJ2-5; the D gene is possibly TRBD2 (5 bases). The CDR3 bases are TGCGCCAGCAGCCGACTTACGAGCAGCGGCCAAGAGACCCAGTACTTC. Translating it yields CASSRLTSSGQETQYF.